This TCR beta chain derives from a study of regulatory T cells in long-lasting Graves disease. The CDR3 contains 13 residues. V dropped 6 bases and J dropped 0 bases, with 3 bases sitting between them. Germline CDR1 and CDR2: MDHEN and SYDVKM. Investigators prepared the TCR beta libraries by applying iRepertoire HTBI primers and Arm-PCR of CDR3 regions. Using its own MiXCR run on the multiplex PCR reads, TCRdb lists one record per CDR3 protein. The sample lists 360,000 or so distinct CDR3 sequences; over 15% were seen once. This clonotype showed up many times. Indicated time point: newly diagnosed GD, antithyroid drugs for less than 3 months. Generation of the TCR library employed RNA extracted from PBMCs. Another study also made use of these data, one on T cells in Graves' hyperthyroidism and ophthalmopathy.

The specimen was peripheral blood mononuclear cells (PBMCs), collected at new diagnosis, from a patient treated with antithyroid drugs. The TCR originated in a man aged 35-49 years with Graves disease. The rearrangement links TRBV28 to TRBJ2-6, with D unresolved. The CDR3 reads CASSSSGANVLTF. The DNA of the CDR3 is TGTGCCAGCAGCTCCTCTGGGGCCAACGTCCTGACTTTC.